This passage covers 10 T cell receptor beta chains from one sample sequenced in a study of blood T cell repertoires in COVID-19. Repertoires were generated with immunoSEQ multiplex PCR, while TCRdb's copy carries only in-frame clones and drops some. Of roughly 300,000 clones in the sample, 85% are singletons; the top ten hold roughly 2.6%. Material for sequencing was PBMCs or T cells enriched from blood (not recorded which). The receptors stem from a woman aged 45-65 years who had recovered from COVID-19.

This chain uses TRBV9 with TRBJ1-2; weak D call: TRBD1 (5 bases). The V end was cut by 4 bases, the J end by 4 bases, with 11 bases between. Germline V gives CDR1 SGDLS, CDR2 YYNGEE. This CDR3 is built from 13 residues. CDR3 nucleotide sequence: TGTGCCAGCAGCACGGACAACCGCTATGGCTACACCTTC. Translated, it gives CASSTDNRYGYTF.

This clone has only one observation. The genes are TRBV7-2 and TRBJ1-2, with TRBD1 matching over 7 bases. V shed 1 base, J shed 1 base, and the junction held 3 bases outside the gene matches. From germline, CDR1 is SGHTA and CDR2 FQGNSA. The CDR3 extends over 15 amino acids. CDR3 DNA: TGTGCCAGCAGCTTAGGTACAGGGGTTAACTATGGCTACACCTTC. It translates to CASSLGTGVNYGYTF.

V and J are TRBV27 and TRBJ1-1; D not certain. The CDR3 covers 15 residues. The V gene's germline CDR1 is MNHEY and CDR2 SMNVEV (reference sequence). Trimming left V 6 bases short and J 5 bases short, with 19 bases between. The CDR3, as DNA: TGTGCCAGCAGACCTTCTTTGGGGAGGAGGACTGAAGCTTTCTTT. This codes for CASRPSLGRRTEAFF.

This clone was found once. J is TRBJ2-1 and V is TRBV19; D ambiguous. The length of the CDR3 is 13 residues. Trimming pared 6 bases from V and 4 bases from J, leaving 10 bases between. CDR1 is LNHDA, CDR2 SQIVND, per germline (reference sequence). CDR3 nucleotides: TGTGCCAGTAGCCCACAAAGATACAATGAGCAGTTCTTC. This codes for CASSPQRYNEQFF.

The chain uses TRBV18 and TRBJ1-2, with 7 bases lining up with TRBD1. J lost 4 bases, V lost 3 bases, and 8 bases had no gene match. Germline CDR1 and CDR2: KGHSH and LQKENI. This CDR3 spans 15 amino acids. The CDR3 sequence: CASSPRQGYSYGYTF. CDR3 sequence (DNA): TGTGCCAGCTCACCTCGACAGGGTTATTCCTATGGCTACACCTTC.

This chain uses TRBV14 with TRBJ2-2; unclear D gene. Germline values: CDR1 SGHDN, CDR2 FVKESK. The germline V and J ends were trimmed by 1 base and 6 bases, with 12 bases remaining between them. The CDR3 runs 15 residues. CDR3 DNA sequence: TGTGCCAGCAGCCAAGTTACGGTCTCCGCCGGGGAGCTGTTTTTT. This sequence encodes CASSQVTVSAGELFF.

The rearrangement joins TRBV30 to TRBJ1-5, with 9 bases matching TRBD1. The CDR3 has 14 residues. V dropped 3 bases and J dropped 7; count of bases not matched to a gene: 7. Looked up from germline, CDR1 is GTSNPN and CDR2 is SVGIG (reference sequence). The CDR3 DNA sequence: TGTGCCTGGAGCGGACAGGGGTGGTTCCAGCCCCAGCATTTT. It translates to CAWSGQGWFQPQHF.

The chain recombines TRBV6-2 or TRBV6-3 with TRBJ2-3, with TRBD1 matching over 7 bases. This CDR3 is built from 17 residues. The junction had 8 bases not matched to a gene; V was cut back by 2 bases and J by 0 bases. Germline CDR1 reads MNHEY; CDR2 reads SVGEGT. CDR3 in amino acids: CASSYARQGVSTDTQYF. The CDR3 DNA reads as TGTGCCAGCAGTTACGCGCGTCAGGGGGTGAGCACAGATACGCAGTATTTT.

The chain recombines TRBV14 with TRBJ2-7; 8 nucleotides match TRBD2. CDR3 length equals 14 residues. Trimming took 6 bases from V and 5 from J; bases not matched to a gene: 9. CDR1 is SGHDN and CDR2 is FVKESK in the germline V gene. The CDR3 DNA follows: TGTGCCAGCAGACAGAGCGGGAGTATCAACGAGCAGTACTTC. Its translation: CASRQSGSINEQYF.

This rearrangement joins TRBV18 to TRBJ1-1; the D is unclear. The V gene lost 1 base and the J gene lost 3 bases, with 6 bases spanning the gap. This CDR3 spans 13 amino acids. CDR1 and CDR2 (germline): KGHSH, LQKENI. CDR3: CASSPRQDTEAFF. The CDR3 DNA follows: TGTGCCAGCTCACCACGGCAGGACACTGAAGCTTTCTTT.